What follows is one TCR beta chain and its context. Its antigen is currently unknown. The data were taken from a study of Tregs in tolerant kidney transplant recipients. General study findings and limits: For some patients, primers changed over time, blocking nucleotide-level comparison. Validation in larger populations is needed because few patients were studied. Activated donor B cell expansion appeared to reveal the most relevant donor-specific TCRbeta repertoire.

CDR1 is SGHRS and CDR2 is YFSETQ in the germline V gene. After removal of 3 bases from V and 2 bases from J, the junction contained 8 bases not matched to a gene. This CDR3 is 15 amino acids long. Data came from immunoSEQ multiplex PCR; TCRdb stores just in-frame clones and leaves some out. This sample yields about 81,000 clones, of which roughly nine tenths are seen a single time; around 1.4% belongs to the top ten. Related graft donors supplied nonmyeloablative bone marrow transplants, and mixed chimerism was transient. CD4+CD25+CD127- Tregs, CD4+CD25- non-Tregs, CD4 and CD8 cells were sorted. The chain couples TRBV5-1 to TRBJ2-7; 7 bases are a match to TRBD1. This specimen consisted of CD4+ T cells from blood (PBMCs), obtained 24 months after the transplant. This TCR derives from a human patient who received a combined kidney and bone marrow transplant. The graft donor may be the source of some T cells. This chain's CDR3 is CASSWGPTGPYEQYF. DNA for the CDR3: TGCGCCAGCAGCTGGGGGCCGACAGGGCCCTACGAGCAGTACTTC.